This T cell receptor (beta chain) was profiled in a study of blood T cell repertoires in COVID-19. Looking at the study overall: Donors in the United States, Italy and Spain gave samples during acute or convalescent COVID-19.

Original data processing: Amplification of reference gene primers provided the estimated nucleated cell counts. Repertoires were generated with immunoSEQ multiplex PCR, while TCRdb's copy carries only in-frame clones and drops some. The V and J calls and clone size were taken over from that table, and D and trimming were inferred from the DNA. This sample yields approximately 160,000 clones, of which 84% are seen a single time; roughly an eighth belongs to the top ten. Germline values: CDR1 MDHEN, CDR2 SYDVKM. The CDR3 extends over 11 amino acids. V was shortened by 6 bases and J by 3 bases, with 5 bases between the two germline ends.

This receptor was obtained from a young man with active or convalescent COVID-19. The sequencing input was peripheral blood. This rearrangement joins TRBV28 to TRBJ2-5; D possibly corresponds to TRBD1 (5 bases). In nucleotides, the CDR3 is TGTGCCAGCAGAGGGGAAGAGACCCAGTACTTC. Encoded protein: CASRGEETQYF. The full variable domain, its missing parts supplied by reference TRBV28 and TRBJ2-5, is DVKVTQSSRYLVKRTGEKVFLECVQDMDHENMFWYRQDPGLGLRLIYFSYDVKMKEKGDIPEGYSVSREKKERFSLILESASTNQTSMYLCASRGEETQYFGPGTRLLVL.